This TCR beta chain came from a study of T cells in Graves' hyperthyroidism and ophthalmopathy. The investigators amplified TCR beta CDR3 regions from RNA transcripts. An initial round of RT-PCR targeting the TCR CDR3 relied on the HTBI primer set. From the multiplex PCR reads, TCRdb called clonotypes with MiXCR, one entry per CDR3 protein. The sample includes roughly 57,000 distinct CDR3 sequences, about 50% of them seen just once. This clonotype was counted ten times or more. The antigen is unknown. The CDR3 is 16 amino acids. Trimming removed 0 bases at V and 2 bases at J, with 12 bases between. From germline, CDR1 is SGHDT and CDR2 YYEEEE. The study, taken as a whole, reports: A 13 V-J signature model discriminated ophthalmopathy versus stable hyperthyroidism.

The sequenced material came from blood. The TCR comes from a woman aged 55-69 years with Graves' ophthalmopathy. This chain connects TRBV5-6 to TRBJ1-5; maybe TRBD1 (6 bases). The CDR3 reads CASSLGGGLGNQPQHF. In nucleotides, the CDR3 is TGTGCCAGCAGCTTGGGGGGGGGGCTGGGCAATCAGCCCCAGCATTTT.